Below are 2 T cell receptor beta chains sequenced from a single sample in a study of blood T cell repertoires in COVID-19. Produced via immunoSEQ multiplex PCR; TCRdb's table is partial and in-frame only. The sample records 150,000 to 200,000 clones, over 75% being singletons. The sequenced sample was PBMCs or T cells enriched from blood (not recorded which). These TCRs come from a middle-aged man who had recovered from COVID-19.

The rearrangement links TRBV20-1 to TRBJ2-5; the D is unclear. The germline V and J ends were trimmed by 6 bases and 4 bases, with 9 bases remaining between them. The CDR3 is made up of 11 amino acids. CDR1 is DFQATT, CDR2 SNEGSKA, per germline (reference sequence). CDR3 DNA sequence: TGCAGTGCGCACACCCTAGAGACCCAGTACTTC. This encodes CSAHTLETQYF.

The chain links TRBV7-3 to TRBJ2-3; possible D gene TRBD2, 6 bases. This CDR3 spans 14 amino acids. Between the trimmed V and J ends, which lost 3 bases and 2 bases, there was a span of 9 bases. CDR1 SGHTA and CDR2 FQGTGA come from the germline V gene. The DNA for the CDR3 is TGTGCCAGCAGCTTTTCTAGCGCCACAGATACGCAGTATTTT. Translated: CASSFSSATDTQYF.